The present TCR beta chain was sequenced within a study of blood T cell repertoires in COVID-19. Some clones are missing from TCRdb's copy, which holds only in-frame ones; the method was immunoSEQ multiplex PCR. The sample shows 250,000 to 300,000 clones, roughly nine tenths of them seen only once. Trimming left V 6 bases short and J 6 bases short, with 15 bases between. Germline V gene data show CDR1 as SNHLY and CDR2 as FYNNEI. This CDR3 has 14 residues. Material: PBMCs or T cells enriched from blood (not recorded which). The rearrangement links TRBV2 to TRBJ1-5, with D possibly TRBD1 on 6 matching bases. The receptor comes from a woman aged 40 to 55 who had recovered from COVID-19. CDR3 region: CASSGEGGVQPQHF. The CDR3 nucleotides read TGTGCCAGCAGCGGCGAGGGGGGGGTTCAGCCCCAGCATTTT.